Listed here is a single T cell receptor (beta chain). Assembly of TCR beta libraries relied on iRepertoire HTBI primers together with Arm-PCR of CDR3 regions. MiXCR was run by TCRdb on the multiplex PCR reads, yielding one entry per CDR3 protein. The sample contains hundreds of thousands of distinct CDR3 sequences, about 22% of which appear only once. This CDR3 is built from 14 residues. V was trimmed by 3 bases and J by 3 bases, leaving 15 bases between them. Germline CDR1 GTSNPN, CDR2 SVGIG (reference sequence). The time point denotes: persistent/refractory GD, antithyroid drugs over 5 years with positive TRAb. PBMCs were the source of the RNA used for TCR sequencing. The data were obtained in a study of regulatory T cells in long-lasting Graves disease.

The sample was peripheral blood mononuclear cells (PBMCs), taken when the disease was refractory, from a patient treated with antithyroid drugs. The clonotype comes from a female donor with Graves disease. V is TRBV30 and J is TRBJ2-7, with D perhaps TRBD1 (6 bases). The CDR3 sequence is CAWRRDRYYYEQYF. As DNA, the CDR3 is TGTGCCTGGAGGCGCGACAGGTACTACTACGAGCAGTACTTC.